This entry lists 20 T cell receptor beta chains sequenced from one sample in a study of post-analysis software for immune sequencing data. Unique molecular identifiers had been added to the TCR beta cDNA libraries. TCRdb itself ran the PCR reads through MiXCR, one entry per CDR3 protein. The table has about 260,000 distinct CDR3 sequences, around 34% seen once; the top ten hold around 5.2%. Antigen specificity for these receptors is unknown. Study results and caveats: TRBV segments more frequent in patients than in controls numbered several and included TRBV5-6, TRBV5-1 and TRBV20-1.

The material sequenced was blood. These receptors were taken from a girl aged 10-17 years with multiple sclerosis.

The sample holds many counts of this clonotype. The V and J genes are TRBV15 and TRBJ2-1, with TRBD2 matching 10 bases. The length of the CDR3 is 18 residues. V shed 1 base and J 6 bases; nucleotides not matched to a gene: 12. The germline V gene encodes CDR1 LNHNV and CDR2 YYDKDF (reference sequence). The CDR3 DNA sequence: TGTGCCACCAGCAGAGTAGTAGCGGGGGGTTACCCTGGCAATGAGCAGTTCTTC. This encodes CATSRVVAGGYPGNEQFF. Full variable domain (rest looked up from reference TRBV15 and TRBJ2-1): DAMVIQNPRYQVTQFGKPVTLSCSQTLNHNVMYWYQQKSSQAPKLLFHYYDKDFNNEADTPDNFQSRRPNTSFCFLDIRSPGLGDTAMYLCATSRVVAGGYPGNEQFFGPGTRLTVL.

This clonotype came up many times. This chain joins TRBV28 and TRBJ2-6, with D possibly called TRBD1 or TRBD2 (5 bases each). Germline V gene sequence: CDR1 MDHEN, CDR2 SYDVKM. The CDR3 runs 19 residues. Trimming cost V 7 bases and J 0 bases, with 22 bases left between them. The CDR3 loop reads CASNPTSGDVFSGANVLTF. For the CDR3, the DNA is TGTGCCAGCAACCCAACCTCCGGGGACGTGTTCTCTGGGGCCAACGTCCTGACTTTC.

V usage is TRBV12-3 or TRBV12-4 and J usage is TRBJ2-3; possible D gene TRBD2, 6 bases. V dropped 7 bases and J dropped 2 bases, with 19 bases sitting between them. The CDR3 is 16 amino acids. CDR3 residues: CASILGGHRSTDTQYF. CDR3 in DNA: TGTGCCAGCATCCTCGGAGGGCACAGGTCCACAGATACGCAGTATTTT.

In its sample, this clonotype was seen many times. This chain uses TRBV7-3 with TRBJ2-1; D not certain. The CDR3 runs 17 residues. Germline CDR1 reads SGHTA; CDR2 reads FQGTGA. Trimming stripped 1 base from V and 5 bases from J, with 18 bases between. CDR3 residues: CASSLISLSGGNNEQFF. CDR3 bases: TGTGCCAGCAGCTTAATATCGTTATCAGGTGGGAACAATGAGCAGTTCTTC.

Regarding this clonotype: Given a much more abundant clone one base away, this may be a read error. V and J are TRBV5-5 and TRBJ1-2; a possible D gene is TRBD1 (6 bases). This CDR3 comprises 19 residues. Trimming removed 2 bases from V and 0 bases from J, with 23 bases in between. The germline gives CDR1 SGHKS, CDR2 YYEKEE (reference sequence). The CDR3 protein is CASSFSFIRGQPANYGYTF. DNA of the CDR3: TGTGCCAGCAGCTTTTCGTTTATTAGGGGACAACCAGCTAACTATGGCTACACCTTC. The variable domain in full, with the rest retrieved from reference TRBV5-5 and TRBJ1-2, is DAGVTQSPTHLIKTRGQQVTLRCSPISGHKSVSWYQQVLGQGPQFIFQYYEKEERGRGNFPDRFSARQFPNYSSELNVNALLLGDSALYLCASSFSFIRGQPANYGYTFGSGTRLTVV.

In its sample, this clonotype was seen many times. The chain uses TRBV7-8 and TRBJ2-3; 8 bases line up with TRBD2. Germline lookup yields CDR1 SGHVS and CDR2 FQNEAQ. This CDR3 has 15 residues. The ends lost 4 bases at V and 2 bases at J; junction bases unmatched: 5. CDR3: CASSYREGLTDTQYF. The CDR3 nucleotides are TGTGCCAGCAGCTACCGGGAGGGGCTCACAGATACGCAGTATTTT.

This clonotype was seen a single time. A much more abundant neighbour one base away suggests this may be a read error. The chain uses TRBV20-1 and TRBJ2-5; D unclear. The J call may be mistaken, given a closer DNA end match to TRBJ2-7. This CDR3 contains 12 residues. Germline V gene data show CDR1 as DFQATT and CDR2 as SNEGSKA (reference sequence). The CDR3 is CSAREGFDEQYF. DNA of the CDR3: TGCAGTGCTAGAGAGGGGTTCGACGAGCAGTACTTC.

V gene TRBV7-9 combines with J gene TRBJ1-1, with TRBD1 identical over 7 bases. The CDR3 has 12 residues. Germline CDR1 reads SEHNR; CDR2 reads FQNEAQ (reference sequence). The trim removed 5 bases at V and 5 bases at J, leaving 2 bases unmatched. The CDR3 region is CASSHRGTEAFF. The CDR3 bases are TGTGCCAGCAGCCACAGGGGTACTGAAGCTTTCTTT.

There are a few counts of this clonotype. The chain's CDR3 is CSARDFHRVGTIYF. The CDR3 DNA follows: TGCAGTGCTAGAGATTTTCACAGGGTCGGAACCATATATTTT. The V call is TRBV20-1, the J call TRBJ1-3; D perhaps matches TRBD1 (6 bases). Germline V gives CDR1 DFQATT, CDR2 SNEGSKA (reference sequence). This CDR3 contains 14 residues. Trimming shortened V by 0 bases and J by 10 bases, and 16 bases separated the two germline ends.

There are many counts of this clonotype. For the CDR3, the DNA is TGTGCCAGCAGTAGCGGGACAGGGGCCTTTGGCTACACCTTC. Translating it yields CASSSGTGAFGYTF. The chain uses TRBV6-6 and TRBJ1-2, with 10 bases lining up with TRBD1. V shed 5 bases and J 7 bases; nucleotides not matched to a gene: 7. Per germline, CDR1 MNHNY and CDR2 SVGAGI (reference sequence). This CDR3 has 14 amino acids.

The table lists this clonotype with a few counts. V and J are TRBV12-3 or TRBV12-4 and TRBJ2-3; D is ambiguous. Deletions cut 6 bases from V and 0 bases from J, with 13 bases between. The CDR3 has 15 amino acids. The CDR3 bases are TGTGCCAGCAGCCTTGACCCAATTAGCACAGATACGCAGTATTTT. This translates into CASSLDPISTDTQYF.

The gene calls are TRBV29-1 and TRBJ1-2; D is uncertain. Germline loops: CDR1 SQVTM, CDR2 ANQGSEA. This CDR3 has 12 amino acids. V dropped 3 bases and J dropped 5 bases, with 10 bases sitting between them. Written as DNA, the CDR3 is TGCAGCGTTGATCACAGATATTATGGCTACACCTTC. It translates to CSVDHRYYGYTF.

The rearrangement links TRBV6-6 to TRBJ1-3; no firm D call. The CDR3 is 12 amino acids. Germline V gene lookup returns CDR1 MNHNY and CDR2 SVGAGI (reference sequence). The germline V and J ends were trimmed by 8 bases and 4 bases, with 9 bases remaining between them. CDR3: CASLDEGNTIYF. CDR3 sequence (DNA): TGTGCCAGCCTCGACGAAGGAAACACCATATATTTT.

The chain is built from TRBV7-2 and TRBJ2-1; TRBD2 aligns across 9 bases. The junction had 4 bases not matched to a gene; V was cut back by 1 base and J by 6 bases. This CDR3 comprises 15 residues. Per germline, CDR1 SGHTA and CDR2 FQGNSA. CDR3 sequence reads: CASSLDGTSLNEQFF. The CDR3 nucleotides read TGTGCCAGCAGCTTAGACGGGACTAGCCTCAATGAGCAGTTCTTC.

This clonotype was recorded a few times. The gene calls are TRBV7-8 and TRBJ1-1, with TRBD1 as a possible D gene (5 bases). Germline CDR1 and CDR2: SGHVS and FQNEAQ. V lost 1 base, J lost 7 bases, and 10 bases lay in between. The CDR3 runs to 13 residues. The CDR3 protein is CASSLDRSGEAFF. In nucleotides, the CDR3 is TGTGCCAGCAGCTTAGACAGGTCTGGTGAAGCTTTCTTT.

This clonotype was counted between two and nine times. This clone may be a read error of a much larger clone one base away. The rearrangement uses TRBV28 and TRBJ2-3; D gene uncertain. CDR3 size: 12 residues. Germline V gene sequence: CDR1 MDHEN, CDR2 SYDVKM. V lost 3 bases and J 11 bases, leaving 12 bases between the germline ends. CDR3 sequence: CASSLKVGMQYF. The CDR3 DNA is TGTGCCAGCAGTTTGAAAGTGGGTATGCAGTATTTT.

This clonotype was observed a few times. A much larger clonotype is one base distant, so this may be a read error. The CDR3 region is CASSLYSCNEQFF. CDR3 DNA sequence: TGTGCCAGCAGCTTATACAGCTGCAATGAGCAGTTCTTC. The J gene is TRBJ2-1, the V gene TRBV7-3; no clear D. The CDR3 consists of 13 residues. From germline, CDR1 is SGHTA and CDR2 FQGTGA. The ends were cut back, 2 bases at V and 6 bases at J, with 8 bases in the middle.

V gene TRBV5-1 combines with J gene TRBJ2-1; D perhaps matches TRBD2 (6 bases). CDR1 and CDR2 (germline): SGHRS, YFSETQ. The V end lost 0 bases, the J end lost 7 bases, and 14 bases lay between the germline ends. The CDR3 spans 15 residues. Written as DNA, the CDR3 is TGCGCCAGCAGCTTGGGCGAGTGGAGGGGAAATGAGCAGTTCTTC. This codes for CASSLGEWRGNEQFF.

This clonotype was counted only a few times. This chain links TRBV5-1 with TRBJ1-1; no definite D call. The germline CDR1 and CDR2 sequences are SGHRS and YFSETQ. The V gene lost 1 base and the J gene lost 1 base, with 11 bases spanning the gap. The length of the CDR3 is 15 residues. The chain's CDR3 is CASSLIGQANTEAFF. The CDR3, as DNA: TGCGCCAGCAGCTTGATCGGTCAAGCGAACACTGAAGCTTTCTTT.

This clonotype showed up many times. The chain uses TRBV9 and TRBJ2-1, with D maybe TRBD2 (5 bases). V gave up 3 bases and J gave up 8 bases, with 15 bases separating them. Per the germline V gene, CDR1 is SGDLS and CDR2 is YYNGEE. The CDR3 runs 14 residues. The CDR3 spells CASSAAGGRDEQFF. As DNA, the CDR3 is TGTGCCAGCAGCGCGGCCGGAGGTAGGGATGAGCAGTTCTTC.